The next 31 T cell receptor beta chains were all read from a single sample in a study of STAT5B mutations in CD4+ large granular lymphocyte leukemia. Here immunoSEQ multiplex PCR was the method, and the copy in TCRdb shows in-frame clones only, minus some. The sample has roughly 30,000 clones, 70% to 85% seen once; the top ten hold 5.5% to 7.5%. The sample comprised CD4+ T cells from blood buffy coats. The receptors originated from a human donor in good health.

This chain joins TRBV7-9 and TRBJ1-4; 9 bases fit TRBD1. CDR3 length equals 16 residues. Unmatched junction bases numbered 5, after V lost 1 base and J lost 5 bases. CDR1 and CDR2 (germline): SEHNR, FQNEAQ (reference sequence). The CDR3, as DNA: TGTGCCAGCAGCTTAGGCTGGGACAGGGCCAATGAAAAACTGTTTTTT. The encoded protein is CASSLGWDRANEKLFF.

V usage is TRBV7-2 and J usage is TRBJ2-3, with 9 positions matching TRBD2. The ends lost 1 base at V and 0 bases at J; junction bases unmatched: 8. CDR1 is SGHTA and CDR2 is FQGNSA in the germline V gene. The CDR3 is 18 residues long. The DNA for the CDR3 is TGTGCCAGCAGCTTAGACCAGCGGGGGGCGGTTAGCACAGATACGCAGTATTTT. Translated: CASSLDQRGAVSTDTQYF.

The chain has TRBV6-6 and TRBJ2-1; 10 bases map to TRBD1. The CDR3 is 14 amino acids. With V trimmed by 5 bases and J by 10 bases, 8 bases remained unmatched. Germline V gene sequence: CDR1 MNHNY, CDR2 SVGAGI (reference sequence). CDR3 sequence: CASSAGQGPREQFF. The DNA of the CDR3 is TGTGCCAGCAGTGCGGGACAGGGGCCAAGGGAGCAGTTCTTC.

The chain is built from TRBV6-5 and TRBJ2-1, with 7 positions matching TRBD2. The J segment lost 8 bases and the V segment lost 5 bases, leaving 3 bases of the junction unmatched. The CDR3 contains 12 residues. Germline V lookup: CDR1 MNHEY, CDR2 SVGAGI. CDR3: CASSRTSDEQFF. As DNA, the CDR3 is TGTGCCAGCAGTCGCACTAGCGATGAGCAGTTCTTC.

This rearrangement joins TRBV5-1 to TRBJ1-4, with 10 bases lining up with TRBD1. CDR3 length: 15 amino acids. Germline V gene data show CDR1 as SGHRS and CDR2 as YFSETQ. V lost 3 bases, J lost 7 bases, and 6 bases stayed unmatched. The DNA for the CDR3 is TGCGCCAGCAGCTCACGGACAGGGGGAAGTGAAAAACTGTTTTTT. Amino acids: CASSSRTGGSEKLFF.

This chain joins TRBV25-1 and TRBJ1-5; weak D call: TRBD1 (5 bases). V shed 0 bases and J shed 4 bases, with 10 bases lying between them. This CDR3 region has 15 residues. The germline V gene encodes CDR1 MGHDK and CDR2 SYGVNS. The CDR3 spells CASSEYRDGNQPQHF. CDR3 coding DNA: TGTGCCAGCAGTGAATACCGGGACGGTAATCAGCCCCAGCATTTT.

The V and J genes are TRBV19 and TRBJ2-1, with 11 bases matching TRBD2. Germline CDR1 reads LNHDA; CDR2 reads SQIVND (reference sequence). V lost 3 bases and J lost 4; bases outside the gene matches: 2. The CDR3 is 15 amino acids. This CDR3 reads CASSMTSGEYNEQFF. DNA for the CDR3: TGTGCCAGTAGTATGACTAGCGGGGAGTACAATGAGCAGTTCTTC.

V and J are TRBV6-5 and TRBJ2-1, with 7 bases fitting TRBD1. Germline V lookup: CDR1 MNHEY, CDR2 SVGAGI. After removal of 2 bases from V and 5 bases from J, the junction contained 3 bases not matched to a gene. This CDR3 has 14 amino acids. The CDR3, as DNA: TGTGCCAGCAGTTACAGGGGGCTCGACAATGAGCAGTTCTTC. Its translation is CASSYRGLDNEQFF.

V usage is TRBV5-8 and J usage is TRBJ2-5; 10 nucleotides agree with TRBD1. This CDR3 contains 16 residues. Germline V CDR1 and CDR2: SGHTS, YDEGEE. Trimming cost V 2 bases and J 5 bases; bases outside gene matches: 9. In DNA form, the CDR3 reads TGTGCCAGCAGCTTAGGCCGACAGGGGGCCGGGGAGACCCAGTACTTC. Translation: CASSLGRQGAGETQYF.

The chain employs TRBV28 and TRBJ2-4; 8 positions agree with TRBD1. The V gene end was trimmed by 3 bases and the J gene end by 1 base; junction bases not matched to a gene: 8. The CDR3 is 17 amino acids. Germline values: CDR1 MDHEN, CDR2 SYDVKM. In nucleotides, the CDR3 is TGTGCCAGCAGTTTTTGGGGGACAGGTGGGGCCAAAAACATTCAGTACTTC. Protein product: CASSFWGTGGAKNIQYF.

This sequence joins TRBV18 and TRBJ2-1; 10 bases line up with TRBD1. Germline assignment: CDR1 KGHSH and CDR2 LQKENI. Trimming at V came to 2 bases and at J to 6 bases, leaving 1 base not matched to a gene. The CDR3 extends over 14 amino acids. CDR3 amino acids: CASSPGTGANEQFF. CDR3 bases: TGTGCCAGCTCACCAGGGACAGGGGCCAATGAGCAGTTCTTC.

The rearrangement joins TRBV5-1 to TRBJ2-3; weak D call: TRBD2 (5 bases). The CDR3 length is 15 residues. V lost 0 bases and J lost 6, with 14 bases in between. The germline V gene encodes CDR1 SGHRS and CDR2 YFSETQ. CDR3: CASSLEPGLGDTQYF. In DNA form, the CDR3 reads TGCGCCAGCAGCTTGGAGCCGGGGTTAGGGGATACGCAGTATTTT. Full variable domain (missing parts from reference TRBV5-1 and TRBJ2-3): KAGVTQTPRYLIKTRGQQVTLSCSPISGHRSVSWYQQTPGQGLQFLFEYFSETQRNKGNFPGRFSGRQFSNSRSEMNVSTLELGDSALYLCASSLEPGLGDTQYFGPGTRLTVL.

J is TRBJ1-1 and V is TRBV19; D not certain. The CDR3 runs to 13 residues. The germline gives CDR1 LNHDA, CDR2 SQIVND (reference sequence). Trimming shortened V by 7 bases and J by 4 bases, and 13 bases separated the two germline ends. The CDR3 sequence: CASKEVRGTEAFF. In DNA form, the CDR3 reads TGTGCCAGTAAAGAGGTGCGCGGCACTGAAGCTTTCTTT.

The chain couples TRBV7-6 to TRBJ1-6; TRBD1 matches 9 bases. Per germline, CDR1 SGHVS and CDR2 FNYEAQ. CDR3 length: 19 residues. With 1 base clipped from V and 0 bases from J, the junction kept 7 bases outside the gene matches. Here the CDR3 reads CASSLGLQGADSYNSPLHF. The CDR3 bases are TGTGCCAGCAGCTTAGGGTTACAGGGGGCGGACTCCTATAATTCACCCCTCCACTTT.

The chain links TRBV18 to TRBJ2-7; 10 bases agree with TRBD1. The germline CDR1 and CDR2 sequences are KGHSH and LQKENI. Trimming cost V 6 bases and J 3 bases; bases outside gene matches: 8. The CDR3 extends over 15 amino acids. CDR3 coding DNA: TGTGCCAGCTCCCTCTTGGGGACAGGGGACTACGAGCAGTACGTC. As protein: CASSLLGTGDYEQYV.

This rearrangement joins TRBV7-2 to TRBJ1-6, with 9 bases fitting TRBD1. V shed 5 bases and J 6 bases; nucleotides not matched to a gene: 8. The CDR3 runs 16 residues. The V gene's germline CDR1 is SGHTA and CDR2 FQGNSA. In DNA, the CDR3 is TGTGCCAGCAGCCCATGGACAGGGGTGGGTAATTCACCCCTCCACTTT. Its protein is CASSPWTGVGNSPLHF.

CDR3 in DNA: TGTGCCAGCAGTTACGAGCGGGGGGGCTGGACAGATACGCAGTATTTT. Translating it yields CASSYERGGWTDTQYF. V and J are TRBV6-6 and TRBJ2-3, with 10 bases fitting TRBD2. In germline, CDR1 is MNHNY, CDR2 SVGAGI (reference sequence). This CDR3 has 16 residues. V lost 2 bases, J lost 3 bases, and 5 bases stayed unmatched.

This chain joins TRBV15 and TRBJ1-4; D gene uncertain. The V and J ends lost 1 base and 3 bases respectively, with 9 bases between them. The CDR3 length is 15 residues. Germline assignment: CDR1 LNHNV and CDR2 YYDKDF (reference sequence). This chain's CDR3 is CATSRAAQPNEKLFF. CDR3 in DNA: TGTGCCACCAGCAGAGCGGCACAGCCTAATGAAAAACTGTTTTTT.

The V gene is TRBV6-6, the J gene TRBJ2-4; D not certain. In germline, CDR1 is MNHNY, CDR2 SVGAGI (reference sequence). V shed 5 bases and J shed 0 bases, with 11 bases lying between them. CDR3 length: 15 amino acids. CDR3 DNA sequence: TGTGCCAGCAGTCATATCGGTCTAGCCAAAAACATTCAGTACTTC. Residues: CASSHIGLAKNIQYF.

V and J are TRBV6-6 and TRBJ1-5; D unclear. The CDR3 contains 13 residues. Trimming left V 6 bases short and J 4 bases short, with 10 bases between. Per the germline V gene, CDR1 is MNHNY and CDR2 is SVGAGI (reference sequence). The CDR3, as DNA: TGTGCCAGCAGCGGAGGGTTAAATCAGCCCCAGCATTTT. Its protein product is CASSGGLNQPQHF.

This chain connects TRBV10-3 to TRBJ2-1; 11 positions match TRBD2. J was trimmed by 7 bases and V by 3 bases; bases with no gene match: 8. CDR3 size: 16 residues. Germline V gene lookup returns CDR1 ENHRY and CDR2 SYGVKD. The CDR3 DNA is TGTGCCATCAGTGAATCGACTAGCGGGGAGATAAATGAGCAGTTCTTC. This encodes CAISESTSGEINEQFF.

J is TRBJ2-2 and V is TRBV9, with 8 bases aligning to TRBD2. Trimming took 4 bases from V and 0 from J; bases not matched to a gene: 5. CDR3 length: 16 amino acids. From germline, CDR1 is SGDLS and CDR2 YYNGEE. The CDR3, as DNA: TGTGCCAGCAGCCCAACTAGCGGAGCGAACACCGGGGAGCTGTTTTTT. Protein sequence: CASSPTSGANTGELFF.

This clone has a single count. This chain joins TRBV10-1 and TRBJ1-3; D call uncertain. Germline CDR1 and CDR2: WNHNN and SYGVQD (reference sequence). The CDR3 contains 12 residues. Deletions cut 3 bases from V and 0 bases from J, with 0 bases between. The DNA of the CDR3 is TGCGCCAGCAGTGACTCTGGAAACACCATATATTTT. Its translation: CASSDSGNTIYF.

The CDR3 region has the DNA TGTGTCAGAAGCTCTGGACCCCCGCAGGGCGAGCAGTACGTC. This gives the protein CVRSSGPPQGEQYV. This chain joins TRBV7-5 and TRBJ2-7; the table's D call, TRBD1, was not checked against the DNA. TRBV7-5 is flagged as a pseudogene. The CDR3 loop spans 14 amino acids.

The chain has TRBV7-2 and TRBJ2-2; perhaps D is TRBD1 or TRBD2 (5 bases each). Deletions cut 0 bases from V and 2 bases from J, with 10 bases between. Germline V gene lookup returns CDR1 SGHTA and CDR2 FQGNSA. The CDR3 sequence is 16 residues long. CDR3: CASSLAPGRNTGELFF. The CDR3 coding sequence is TGTGCCAGCAGCTTAGCCCCGGGGCGAAACACCGGGGAGCTGTTTTTT.

V usage is TRBV7-7 and J usage is TRBJ2-5; 8 positions match TRBD2. Germline V gives CDR1 SSHAT, CDR2 FNYEAQ (reference sequence). The length of the CDR3 is 17 residues. After removal of 1 base from V and 1 base from J, the junction contained 8 bases not matched to a gene. The CDR3 DNA reads TGTGCCAGCAGCTTAGGATTGGGGCGGGGGGCCCAAGAGACCCAGTACTTC. Residues: CASSLGLGRGAQETQYF.

The V and J genes are TRBV9 and TRBJ2-1; D is possibly TRBD1 or TRBD2 (5 bases each). Germline CDR1 and CDR2: SGDLS and YYNGEE. The CDR3 runs to 16 residues. V lost 0 bases and J 4 bases, leaving 14 bases between the germline ends. The CDR3 reads CASSVGGAGPYNEQFF. CDR3 DNA: TGTGCCAGCAGCGTAGGTGGGGCGGGCCCGTACAATGAGCAGTTCTTC.

The V gene is TRBV6-5, the J gene TRBJ1-2; no clear D gene. Trimming removed 6 bases at V and 5 bases at J, with 19 bases between. The CDR3 spans 15 residues. Germline-derived CDR1 and CDR2 are MNHEY and SVGAGI. The CDR3 nucleotides read TGTGCCAGCAGGGGGTCGGCAGTAGTTACTTATGGCTACACCTTC. It yields the protein CASRGSAVVTYGYTF.

The rearrangement links TRBV5-6 to TRBJ1-1; 12 nucleotides line up with TRBD1. J lost 7 bases, V lost 2 bases, and 6 bases had no gene match. The CDR3 length is 15 residues. Looked up from germline, CDR1 is SGHDT and CDR2 is YYEEEE. CDR3 in amino acids: CASSFRDRGLVEAFF. The CDR3 coding sequence is TGTGCCAGCAGCTTCCGGGACAGGGGGCTGGTTGAAGCTTTCTTT.

CDR3 residues: CATSATGTGGPYEQYV. CDR3 nucleotides: TGTGCCACCAGCGCAACTGGGACAGGGGGACCTTACGAGCAGTACGTC. The rearrangement uses TRBV10-3 and TRBJ2-7, with 11 bases matching TRBD1. This CDR3 contains 16 residues. J gave up 4 bases and V 10 bases, and 15 bases lay outside the gene matches. Germline V gene data show CDR1 as ENHRY and CDR2 as SYGVKD.

The chain uses TRBV25-1 and TRBJ1-2, with D perhaps matching TRBD1 (6 bases). Between the trimmed V and J ends, which lost 1 base and 3 bases, there was a span of 9 bases. Germline CDR1 and CDR2: MGHDK and SYGVNS. This CDR3 region has 14 residues. The CDR3 is CASSESGQYYGYTF. CDR3 coding DNA: TGTGCCAGCAGTGAATCTGGACAGTACTATGGCTACACCTTC.